The rows below give T cell receptor beta chains drawn from one sample of a study of T cell repertoires in cytomegalovirus infection. TCRdb fed the reads into MiXCR, producing one record per CDR3 protein. The sample has roughly 600,000 distinct CDR3 sequences; 24% are singletons. Sequenced input: CD8+ T cells from PBMCs. Source of these receptors: a human donor in good health (CMV status not recorded). Some clones in this sample may be carry-over from other donors' samples. Each CDR3 is given with its conserved first and last residue. Each record gives: D gene, clone size, V gene, J gene, CDR3 DNA, CDR3 protein. D genes are given only for firm matches. Expanded clones are given a class, and other clones once, few, many or no size at all.

.	few	TRBV6-6	TRBJ2-7	TGTGCCAGCAGTTACTTCCAGGGGTCCTACGAGCAGTACTTC	CASSYFQGSYEQYF
TRBD1	once	TRBV28	TRBJ1-3	TGTGCCAGCCAACAGGGGGGCACCATATATTTT	CASQQGGTIYF
.	many	TRBV7-2	TRBJ2-1	TGTGCCAGCAGCTCAGGAGAGCAGTTCTTC	CASSSGEQFF
.	.	TRBV3-1	TRBJ1-1	TGTGCCAGCAGCCAAGAAGGACGCCTATCTGAAGTTTTCTTT	CASSQEGRLSEVFF
.	.	TRBV7-6	TRBJ1-1	TGTGCCAGCAGCTCCATCGGTTCGCACACTGAAGCTTTCTTT	CASSSIGSHTEAFF
.	few	TRBV28	TRBJ2-5	TGTGCCAGCAGCTCCCTAAGACGGAGCCAAGAGACCCAGTACTTC	CASSSLRRSQETQYF
TRBD2	many	TRBV6-6	TRBJ2-7	TGTGCCAGCAGTCCCGGACTAGCGACCTACGAGCAGTACTTC	CASSPGLATYEQYF
TRBD1	.	TRBV20-1	TRBJ1-5	TGCAGTGCTAGGCCACAGGGGACGAGTAAGGGGTATAGCAATCAGCCCCAGCATTTT	CSARPQGTSKGYSNQPQHF
.	.	TRBV12-3/TRBV12-4	TRBJ2-5	TGTGCCAGCAGTTTCTCTAGTGGGCCAGAGACCCAGTACTTC	CASSFSSGPETQYF
TRBD2	many	TRBV4-1	TRBJ2-1	TGCGCCAGCAGCTCTCTAGCGGGGGCGCCCGATGAGCAGTTCTTC	CASSSLAGAPDEQFF
.	.	TRBV7-9	TRBJ1-5	TGTGCCAGCAGCCGACGGGACACGGGGGTCAATCAGCCCCAGCATTTT	CASSRRDTGVNQPQHF
.	few	TRBV19	TRBJ1-1	TGTGCCAGTAGTATCGGGGACGAGGAGGGAGCTTTCTTT	CASSIGDEEGAFF
TRBD1	.	TRBV29-1	TRBJ1-3	TGCAGCGTTCGCCCCGGGACAGGGAATGGAAACACCATATATTTT	CSVRPGTGNGNTIYF
.	few	TRBV7-6	TRBJ2-3	TGTGCCAGCAGCTTAGGCTGGGCGGGTGACACAGATACGCAGTATTTT	CASSLGWAGDTDTQYF
.	.	TRBV6-5	TRBJ2-7	TGTGCCAGCACCTTAACCCACGTAAGAGGTGGGTACGAGCAGTACTTC	CASTLTHVRGGYEQYF
.	many	TRBV7-8	TRBJ2-3	TGTGCCAGCAGCCTAGTACCAGGGGGGGCAGATACGCAGTATTTT	CASSLVPGGADTQYF
.	once	TRBV10-3	TRBJ2-2	TGTGCCATCACCCAAAAAGAAGGGCCCACCGGGGAGCTGTTTTTT	CAITQKEGPTGELFF
.	many	TRBV12-3/TRBV12-4	TRBJ1-5	TGTGCCAGCAGTTTAGGGAGAAGCCCCCAGCATTTT	CASSLGRSPQHF
.	few	TRBV5-1	TRBJ1-2	TGCGCCAGCAGCCCAACCTGGGGATTGAGCTATGGCTACACCTTC	CASSPTWGLSYGYTF
.	many	TRBV12-3/TRBV12-4	TRBJ2-5	TGTGCCAGCAGTTCCAGGGTCTATAGAGAGACCCAGTACTTC	CASSSRVYRETQYF
TRBD2	.	TRBV9	TRBJ2-1	TGTGCCAGCAGCGTTCACGGGGGGGCCCTCTACAATGAGCAGTTCTTC	CASSVHGGALYNEQFF
TRBD1	.	TRBV7-9	TRBJ1-1	TGTGCCAGCCTCCCCGAACGGCAGGGGGCGGACACTGAAGCTTTCTTT	CASLPERQGADTEAFF
TRBD1	few	TRBV28	TRBJ2-7	TGTGCCAGCAGTTCAATCCGGGACAGGGGGATTTACGAGCAGTACTTC	CASSSIRDRGIYEQYF
TRBD2	many	TRBV5-4	TRBJ2-1	TGTGCCAGCAGCGGGACTAGCGGGGGTAATGAGCAGTTCTTC	CASSGTSGGNEQFF
.	few	TRBV29-1	TRBJ1-2	TGCAGCGCGCGCGGGCAGTTAAACTATGGCTACACCTTC	CSARGQLNYGYTF
.	few	TRBV12-3/TRBV12-4	TRBJ2-7	TGTGCCAGCAGTTTCGGGACCATCCAAAGGTACGAGCAGTACTTC	CASSFGTIQRYEQYF
.	.	TRBV20-1	TRBJ2-1	TGCAGTGCTAGAGGAAACAGAGGCTCCAATGAGCAGTTCTTC	CSARGNRGSNEQFF
.	many	TRBV7-2	TRBJ2-4	TGTGCCAGCAGCTACTTTTTGGGGGGCGAGAACATTCAGTACTTC	CASSYFLGGENIQYF
.	many	TRBV7-9	TRBJ2-7	TGTGCCAGCAGCTATACAGGGAGCCCCTACGAGCAGTACTTC	CASSYTGSPYEQYF
.	few	TRBV7-9	TRBJ1-5	TGTGCCAGCGCCGCAGGGGCTCAGCCCCAGCATTTT	CASAAGAQPQHF
.	many	TRBV27	TRBJ2-1	TGTGCCACTCAGGGTAGTTCTGAGCAGTTCTTC	CATQGSSEQFF
.	many	TRBV7-2	TRBJ2-1	TGTGCCAGCACCCAGCACTCCTCGTTATACAATGAGCAGTTCTTC	CASTQHSSLYNEQFF
TRBD2	.	TRBV20-1	TRBJ2-7	TGCAGTGCTAGTCACCCGCGCGGGGGCTACGAGCAGTACTTC	CSASHPRGGYEQYF
TRBD2	.	TRBV12-3/TRBV12-4	TRBJ2-3	TGTGCCAGCAGTCTGACGACTAGCGGGACCACAGATACGCAGTATTTT	CASSLTTSGTTDTQYF
TRBD2	many	TRBV7-9	TRBJ2-1	TGTGCCAGCAGCTTAGGAGAGACTAGCGGGGGATACAATGAGCAGTTCTTC	CASSLGETSGGYNEQFF
TRBD1	.	TRBV14	TRBJ2-4	TGTGCCAGCAGCCTCGGGACAGGGACGAATCTGTACTTC	CASSLGTGTNLYF
.	.	TRBV7-9	TRBJ1-2	TGTGCCAGCAGCTTGTCGGACGGACTCTATGGCTACACCTTC	CASSLSDGLYGYTF
.	.	TRBV29-1	TRBJ2-6	TGCAGCGTTGATACTGACTGGGGCAACTCTGGGGCCAACGTCCTGACTTTC	CSVDTDWGNSGANVLTF
.	many	TRBV5-5	TRBJ2-1	TGTGCCAGCAGCTTGGTTCCCGGGTCATACAATGAGCAGTTCTTC	CASSLVPGSYNEQFF
.	.	TRBV28	TRBJ1-2	TGTGCCAGCAGTTCCAGGATACAGGTGGACTATGGCTACACCTTC	CASSSRIQVDYGYTF
TRBD2	many	TRBV28	TRBJ2-2	TGTGCCAGCAGTTTTCGGGGGGGCATGGTCACCGGGGAGCTGTTTTTT	CASSFRGGMVTGELFF
.	.	TRBV6-5	TRBJ2-1	TGTGCCAGCAGTTACAACCCCCTATACAATGAGCAGTTCTTC	CASSYNPLYNEQFF
TRBD1	many	TRBV28	TRBJ2-5	TGTGCCAGCAGTACAGGGGGCAAAGAGACCCAGTACTTC	CASSTGGKETQYF
.	.	TRBV6-2/TRBV6-3	TRBJ2-2	TGTGCCAGCAGTTACTACCAATATAACCGAGAAGCAAAGCAAGCGAACACCGGGGAGCTGTTTTTT	CASSYYQYNREAKQANTGELFF
.	.	TRBV20-1	TRBJ1-4	TGCAGTGCTTATATCTCAACTAATGAAAAACTGTTTTTT	CSAYISTNEKLFF
.	many	TRBV6-5	TRBJ1-6	TGTGCCAGCAGTTACTCACAGGGAAATAATTCACCCCTCCACTTT	CASSYSQGNNSPLHF
TRBD2	many	TRBV6-6	TRBJ2-5	TGTGCCAGCAGTTACTCCTTGACTAGCGGGGGAAAAGAGACCCAGTACTTC	CASSYSLTSGGKETQYF
.	many	TRBV7-2	TRBJ2-5	TGTGCCAGCAGCTGGGGGGGGGCCCGGGAGACCCAGTACTTC	CASSWGGARETQYF
.	few	TRBV25-1	TRBJ2-7	TGTGCCAGCAGTGGAGGGGCTTCGAGCTCCTACGAGCAGTACTTC	CASSGGASSSYEQYF
.	few	TRBV9	TRBJ2-1	TGTGCCAGCAGCGAGGGGGTCTTC	CASSEGVF
TRBD2	.	TRBV19	TRBJ2-1	TGTGCCACCTCGATTAGCGGGGACTCCTACAATGAGCAGTTCTTC	CATSISGDSYNEQFF
TRBD2	.	TRBV7-2	TRBJ2-7	TGTGCCAGCAGCTTAGATAGTAGCGGGGGGGCCGGCGAGCAGTACTTC	CASSLDSSGGAGEQYF
.	few	TRBV7-9	TRBJ2-3	TGTGCCAGCGAAGGAGGGGGGTGGACAGATACGCAGTATTTT	CASEGGGWTDTQYF
.	few	TRBV28	TRBJ2-5	TGTGCCAGCAGTTTACCGGGCCCTGGGGCCCAGTACTTC	CASSLPGPGAQYF